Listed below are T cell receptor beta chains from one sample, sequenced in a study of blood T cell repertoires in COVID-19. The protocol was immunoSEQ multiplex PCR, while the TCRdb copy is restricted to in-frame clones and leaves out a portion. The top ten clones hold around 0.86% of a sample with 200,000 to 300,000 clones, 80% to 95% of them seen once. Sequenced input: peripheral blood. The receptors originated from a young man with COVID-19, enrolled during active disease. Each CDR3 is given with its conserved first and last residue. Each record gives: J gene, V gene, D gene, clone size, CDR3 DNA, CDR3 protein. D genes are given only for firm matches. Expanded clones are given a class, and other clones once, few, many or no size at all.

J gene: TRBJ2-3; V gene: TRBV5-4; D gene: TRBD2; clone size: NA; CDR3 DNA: TGTGCCAGCAGCCAAGGAGGACGACTAGCGGGGGGGGATACGCAGTATTTT; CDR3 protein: CASSQGGRLAGGDTQYF
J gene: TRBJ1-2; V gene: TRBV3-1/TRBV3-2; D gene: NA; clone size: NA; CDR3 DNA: TGTGCCAGCAGCCAAAGAGCCGGGACACCCTATGGCTACACCTTC; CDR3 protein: CASSQRAGTPYGYTF
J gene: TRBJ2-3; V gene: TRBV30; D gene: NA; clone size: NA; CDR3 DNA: TGTGCCTGGAGTGCCGAGGGTATCACGCAGTATTTT; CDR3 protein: CAWSAEGITQYF
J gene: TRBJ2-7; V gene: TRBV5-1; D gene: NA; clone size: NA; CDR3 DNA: TGCGCCAGCAGCCTTGAGGAGGGGGCGCAAGGCGAGCAGTACTTC; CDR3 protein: CASSLEEGAQGEQYF
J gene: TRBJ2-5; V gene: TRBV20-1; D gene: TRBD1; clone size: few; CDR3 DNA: TGCAGTGCTAGTGGGGCAGGGGGCCAAGAGACCCAGTACTTC; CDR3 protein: CSASGAGGQETQYF
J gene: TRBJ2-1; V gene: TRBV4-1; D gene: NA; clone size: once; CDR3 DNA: TGCGCCAGCAGCCAAGATAGTTGGCGTCTAGCGAAGGGGGGGGGCTACAATGAGCAGTTCTTC; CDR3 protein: CASSQDSWRLAKGGGYNEQFF
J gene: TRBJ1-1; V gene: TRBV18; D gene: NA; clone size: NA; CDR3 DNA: TGTGCCAGCTCACGAACTCCCCTTCTGGGGAGGGAAAGGACTGAAGCTTTCTTT; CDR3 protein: CASSRTPLLGRERTEAFF
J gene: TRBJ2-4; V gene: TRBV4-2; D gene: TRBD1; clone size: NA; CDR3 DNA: TGTGCCAGCAGCCAGGCAGGGGGCGCGGTCCTAGCCAAAAACATTCAGTACTTC; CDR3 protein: CASSQAGGAVLAKNIQYF
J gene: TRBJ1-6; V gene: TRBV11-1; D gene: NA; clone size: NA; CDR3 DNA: TGTGCCAGCAGCTTAGCGGGCCCGGGGATCGAATCACCCCTCCACTTT; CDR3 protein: CASSLAGPGIESPLHF
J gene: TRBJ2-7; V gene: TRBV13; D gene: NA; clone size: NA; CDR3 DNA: TGTGCCAGCAGCTCCACTGCCTACGAGCAGTACTTC; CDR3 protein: CASSSTAYEQYF
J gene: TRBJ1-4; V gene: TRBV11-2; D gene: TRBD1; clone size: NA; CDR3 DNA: TGTGCCAGCAGCACACGACAGGGGAATGAAAAACTGTTTTTT; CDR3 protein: CASSTRQGNEKLFF
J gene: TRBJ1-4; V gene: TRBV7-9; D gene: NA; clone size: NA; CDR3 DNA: TGTGCCAGCAGCTTAGATCGTGCGACTAATGAAAAACTGTTTTTT; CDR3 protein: CASSLDRATNEKLFF
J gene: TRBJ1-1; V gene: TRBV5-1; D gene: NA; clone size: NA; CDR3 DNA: TGCGCCAGCAGCGATCCGACGGGGAACACTGAAGCTTTCTTT; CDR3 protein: CASSDPTGNTEAFF
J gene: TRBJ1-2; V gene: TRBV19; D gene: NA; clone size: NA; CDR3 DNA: TGTGCCAGTAGTATTCTCGGCAGGGACTATGGCTACACCTTC; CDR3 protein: CASSILGRDYGYTF
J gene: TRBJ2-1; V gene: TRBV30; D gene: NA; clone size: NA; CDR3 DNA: TGTGCCTGGAGTGTAGTCGAGAGATACAATGAGCAGTTCTTC; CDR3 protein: CAWSVVERYNEQFF
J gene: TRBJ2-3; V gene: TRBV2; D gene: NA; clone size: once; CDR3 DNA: TGTGCCAGCAGTCCAGTCACAGATACGCAGTATTTT; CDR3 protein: CASSPVTDTQYF
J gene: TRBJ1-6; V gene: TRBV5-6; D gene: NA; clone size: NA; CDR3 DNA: TGTGCCAGCAGCCCAGGGGTCCCTTATTCACCCCTCCACTTT; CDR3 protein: CASSPGVPYSPLHF
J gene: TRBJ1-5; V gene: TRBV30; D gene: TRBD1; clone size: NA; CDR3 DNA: TGTGCCTGGGTCCCGGGACAGGACCCCAATCAGCCCCAGCATTTT; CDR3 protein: CAWVPGQDPNQPQHF
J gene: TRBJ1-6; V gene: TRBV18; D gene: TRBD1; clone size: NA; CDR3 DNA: TGTGCCAGCTCACCGAACAGGGGGGGGAATAATTCACCCCTCCACTTT; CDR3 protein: CASSPNRGGNNSPLHF
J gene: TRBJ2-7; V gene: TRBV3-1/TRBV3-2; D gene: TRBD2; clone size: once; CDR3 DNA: TGTGCCAGCAGCCAAGGGACTAGCGGGGGCTACGAGCAGTACTTC; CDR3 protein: CASSQGTSGGYEQYF
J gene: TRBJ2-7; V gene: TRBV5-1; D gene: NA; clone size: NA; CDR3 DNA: TGCGCCAGCAGCTCCCGAGGGGGGGAGTACGAGCAGTACTTC; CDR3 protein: CASSSRGGEYEQYF
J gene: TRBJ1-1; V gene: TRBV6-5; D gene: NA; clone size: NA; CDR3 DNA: TGTGCCAGCGGCAGGGTATTTGGCACTGAAGCTTTCTTT; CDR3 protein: CASGRVFGTEAFF
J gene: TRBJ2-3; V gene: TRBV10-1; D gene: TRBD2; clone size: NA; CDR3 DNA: TGCGCCAGCTGCCTCCCTAGCGGGGGTAATACGCAGTATTTT; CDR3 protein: CASCLPSGGNTQYF
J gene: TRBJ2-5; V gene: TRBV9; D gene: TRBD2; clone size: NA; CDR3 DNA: TGTGCCAGCAGCCCCGGTGCGGGGGGGTCGGAGGAGACCCAGTACTTC; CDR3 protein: CASSPGAGGSEETQYF
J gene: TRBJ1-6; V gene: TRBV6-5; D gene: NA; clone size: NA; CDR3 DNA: TGTGCCAGCCACAGGGCCCAGGGCTCACCCCTCCACTTT; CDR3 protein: CASHRAQGSPLHF
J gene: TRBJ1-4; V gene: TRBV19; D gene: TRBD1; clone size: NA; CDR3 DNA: TGTGCCAGTAGTATAGGAAATGCCGGGACAGGTAATGAAAAACTGTTTTTT; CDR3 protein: CASSIGNAGTGNEKLFF
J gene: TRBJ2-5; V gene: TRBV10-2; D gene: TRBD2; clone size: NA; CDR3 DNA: TGCGCCAGCGGGGGCGGGGGGGCAGAAGAGACCCAGTACTTC; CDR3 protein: CASGGGGAEETQYF
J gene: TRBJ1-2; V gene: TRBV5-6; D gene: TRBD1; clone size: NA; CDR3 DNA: TGTGCCAGCAGCCCGGGACAGGGGTATAGAGGCTACACCTTC; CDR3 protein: CASSPGQGYRGYTF
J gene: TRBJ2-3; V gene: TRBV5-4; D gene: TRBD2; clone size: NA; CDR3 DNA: TGTGCCAGCAGCGGAGCGGGATCCACTTCCAGCACAGATACGCAGTATTTT; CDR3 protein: CASSGAGSTSSTDTQYF
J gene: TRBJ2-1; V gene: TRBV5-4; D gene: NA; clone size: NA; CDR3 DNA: TGTGCCAGCAGCCCCGGAGGGCGGTTCTACAATGAGCAGTTCTTC; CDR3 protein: CASSPGGRFYNEQFF
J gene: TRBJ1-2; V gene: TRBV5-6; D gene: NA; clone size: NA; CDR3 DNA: TGTGCCAGCAGCTTGGGAAGTAACAGGCTTATCTCTAACTATGGCTACACCTTC; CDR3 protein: CASSLGSNRLISNYGYTF
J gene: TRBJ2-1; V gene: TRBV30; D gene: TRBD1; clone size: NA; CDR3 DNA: TGTGCCTGGAGTCCGAACAGGGGGGCCTACAATGAGCAGTTCTTC; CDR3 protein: CAWSPNRGAYNEQFF
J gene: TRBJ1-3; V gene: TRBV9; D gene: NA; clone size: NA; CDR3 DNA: TGTGCCAGCAGCGTAGGAGGTGGTAGCTCTGGAAACACCATATATTTT; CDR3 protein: CASSVGGGSSGNTIYF
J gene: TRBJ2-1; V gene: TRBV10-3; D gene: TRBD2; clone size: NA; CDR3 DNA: TGTGCCATCACCTCCGGACTAGATACCCACAATGAGCAGTTCTTC; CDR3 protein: CAITSGLDTHNEQFF
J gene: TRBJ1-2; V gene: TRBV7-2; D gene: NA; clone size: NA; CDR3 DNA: TGTGCCAGCAGCTTAATATATGGCTACACCTTC; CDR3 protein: CASSLIYGYTF
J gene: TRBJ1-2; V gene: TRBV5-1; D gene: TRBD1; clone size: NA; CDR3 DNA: TGCGCCAGCAGCTTGGATCCACCGGGACAGGGGTACAACTATGGCTACACCTTC; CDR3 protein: CASSLDPPGQGYNYGYTF
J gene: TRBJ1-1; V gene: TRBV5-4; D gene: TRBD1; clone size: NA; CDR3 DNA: TGTGCCAGCAGCATGGACAGGAAGAACACTGAAGCTTTCTTT; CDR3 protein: CASSMDRKNTEAFF
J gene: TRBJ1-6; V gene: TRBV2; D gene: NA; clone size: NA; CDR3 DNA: TGTGCCAGCAGTTCAACAGGGTCCGGGAATTCACCCCTCCACTTT; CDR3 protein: CASSSTGSGNSPLHF
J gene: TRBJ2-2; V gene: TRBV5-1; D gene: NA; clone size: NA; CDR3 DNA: TGCGCCAGCAGCAACCCCAGCACCGGGGAGCTGTTTTTT; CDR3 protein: CASSNPSTGELFF
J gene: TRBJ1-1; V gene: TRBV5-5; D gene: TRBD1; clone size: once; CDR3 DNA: TGTGCCAGCAGCCCCGGGACAGGAAAAATGAACACTGAAGCTTTCTTT; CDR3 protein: CASSPGTGKMNTEAFF
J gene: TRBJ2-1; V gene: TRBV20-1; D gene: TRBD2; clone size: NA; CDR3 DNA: TGCAGTGCTAGTTCGGGCGGGGGGTACAATGAGCAGTTCTTC; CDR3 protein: CSASSGGGYNEQFF
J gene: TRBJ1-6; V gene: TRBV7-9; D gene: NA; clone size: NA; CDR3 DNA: TGTGCCAGCAGCTTAGCTTCGCCAGGGATCAATTCACCCCTCCACTTT; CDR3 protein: CASSLASPGINSPLHF
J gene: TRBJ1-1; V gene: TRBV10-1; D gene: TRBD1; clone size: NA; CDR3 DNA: TGCGCCAGCGGACAACAGGGGGCGCAGGAGATGACAAACACTGAAGCTTTCTTT; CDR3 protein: CASGQQGAQEMTNTEAFF
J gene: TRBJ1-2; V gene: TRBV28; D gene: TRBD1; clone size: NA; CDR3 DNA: TGTGCCATCCGGACAGGGGGCGCGCGGGACTATGGCTACACCTTC; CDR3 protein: CAIRTGGARDYGYTF
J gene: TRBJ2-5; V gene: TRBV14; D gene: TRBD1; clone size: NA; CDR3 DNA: TGTGCCAGCAGCCCCGAGACAGGGGGCGGGGGAGAGACCCAGTACTTC; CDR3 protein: CASSPETGGGGETQYF